This T cell receptor (beta chain) emerged from a study of cytomegalovirus exposure and HLA in healthy donors. PCR involved 60 Vbeta and 13 Jbeta primers. Produced via immunoSEQ multiplex PCR; TCRdb's table is partial and in-frame only. The sample shows some 200,000 clones, about 80% of them seen only once. The CDR3 runs to 15 residues. Germline assignment: CDR1 MNHNY and CDR2 SVGAGI (reference sequence). V lost 5 bases to trimming and J lost 7 bases; unmatched junction nucleotides: 10. V is TRBV6-6 and J is TRBJ1-4, with 7 bases fitting TRBD1. This clonotype originated in a woman aged 35 to 49 in good health and CMV-seronegative. Specimen: PBMCs. CDR3 loop: CASSDQRDSSEKLFF. The CDR3 DNA is TGTGCCAGCAGTGACCAACGGGACAGTAGTGAAAAACTGTTTTTT.